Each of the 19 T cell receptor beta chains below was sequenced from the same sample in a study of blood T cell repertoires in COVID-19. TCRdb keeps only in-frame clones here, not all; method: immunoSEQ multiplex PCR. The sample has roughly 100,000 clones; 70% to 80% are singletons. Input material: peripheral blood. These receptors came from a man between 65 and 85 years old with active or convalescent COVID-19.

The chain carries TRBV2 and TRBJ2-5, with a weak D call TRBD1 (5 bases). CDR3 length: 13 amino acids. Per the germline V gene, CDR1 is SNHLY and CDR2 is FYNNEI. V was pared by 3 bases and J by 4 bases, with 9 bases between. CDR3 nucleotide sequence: TGTGCCAGCAGTGAGCAGACAGCAGAGACCCAGTACTTC. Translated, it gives CASSEQTAETQYF.

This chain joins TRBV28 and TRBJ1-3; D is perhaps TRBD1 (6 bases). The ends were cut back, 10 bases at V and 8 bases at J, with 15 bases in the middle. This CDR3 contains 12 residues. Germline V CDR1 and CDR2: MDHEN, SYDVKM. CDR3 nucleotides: TGTGCCACCATCAGGGAGGGGGACACCATATATTTT. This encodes CATIREGDTIYF.

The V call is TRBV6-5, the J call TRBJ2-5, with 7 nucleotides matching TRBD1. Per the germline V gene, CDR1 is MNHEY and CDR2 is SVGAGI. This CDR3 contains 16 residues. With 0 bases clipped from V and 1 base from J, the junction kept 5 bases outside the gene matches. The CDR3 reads CASSYSHRGAQETQYF. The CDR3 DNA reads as TGTGCCAGCAGTTACTCTCACAGGGGCGCCCAAGAGACCCAGTACTTC.

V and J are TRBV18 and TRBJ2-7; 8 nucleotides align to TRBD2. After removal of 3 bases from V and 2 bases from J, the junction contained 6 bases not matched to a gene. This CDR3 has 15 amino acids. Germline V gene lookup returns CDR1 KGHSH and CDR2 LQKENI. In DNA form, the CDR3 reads TGTGCCAGCTCACCCTTAGCGGGGCCCACCTACGAGCAGTACTTC. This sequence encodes CASSPLAGPTYEQYF.

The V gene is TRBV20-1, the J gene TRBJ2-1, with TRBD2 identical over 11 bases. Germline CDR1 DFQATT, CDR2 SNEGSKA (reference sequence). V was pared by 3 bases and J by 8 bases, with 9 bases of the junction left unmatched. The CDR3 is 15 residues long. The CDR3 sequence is CSASLVAGGRDEQFF. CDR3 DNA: TGCAGTGCTAGTTTAGTAGCGGGGGGGAGGGATGAGCAGTTCTTC.

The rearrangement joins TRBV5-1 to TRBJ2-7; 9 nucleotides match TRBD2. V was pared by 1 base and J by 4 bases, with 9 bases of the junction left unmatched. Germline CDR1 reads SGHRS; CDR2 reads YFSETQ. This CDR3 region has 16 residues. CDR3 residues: CASSLQAGGPFYEQYF. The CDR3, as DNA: TGCGCCAGCAGCTTGCAAGCGGGGGGACCATTTTACGAGCAGTACTTC.

The CDR3 reads CASRKQGGFDEKLFF. Here the CDR3 DNA reads TGTGCCAGTAGAAAACAGGGGGGATTTGATGAAAAACTGTTTTTT. The rearrangement links TRBV19 to TRBJ1-4; 8 bases align to TRBD1. The J segment lost 6 bases and the V segment lost 6 bases, leaving 9 bases of the junction unmatched. Germline CDR1 reads LNHDA; CDR2 reads SQIVND (reference sequence). The CDR3 covers 15 residues.

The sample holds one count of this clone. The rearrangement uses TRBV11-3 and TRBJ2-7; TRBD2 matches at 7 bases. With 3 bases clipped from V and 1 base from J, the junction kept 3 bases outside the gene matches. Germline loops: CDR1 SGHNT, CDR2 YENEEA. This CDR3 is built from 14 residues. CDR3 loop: CASSLGGSSYEQYF. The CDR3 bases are TGTGCCAGCAGCTTGGGAGGGTCTTCCTACGAGCAGTACTTC.

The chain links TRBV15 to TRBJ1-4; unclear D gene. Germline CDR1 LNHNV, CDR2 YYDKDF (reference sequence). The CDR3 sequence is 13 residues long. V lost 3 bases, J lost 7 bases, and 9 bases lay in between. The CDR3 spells CATSSYSGEKLFF. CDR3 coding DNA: TGTGCCACCAGCAGCTATAGCGGTGAAAAACTGTTTTTT.

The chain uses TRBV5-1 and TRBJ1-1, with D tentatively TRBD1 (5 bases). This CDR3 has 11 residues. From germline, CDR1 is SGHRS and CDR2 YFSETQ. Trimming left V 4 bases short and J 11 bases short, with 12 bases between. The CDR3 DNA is TGCGCCAGCAGCCTAGAGGGGAGGGCTTTCTTT. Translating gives CASSLEGRAFF.

The CDR3, as DNA: TGTGCCAGTAGTGTGACTAGCGGGGGAAACCAAGAGACCCAGTACTTC. It translates to CASSVTSGGNQETQYF. The chain is built from TRBV19 and TRBJ2-5, with TRBD2 matching 12 bases. Germline assignment: CDR1 LNHDA and CDR2 SQIVND (reference sequence). V gave up 5 bases and J gave up 0 bases; unmatched junction bases: 4. The CDR3 runs 16 residues.

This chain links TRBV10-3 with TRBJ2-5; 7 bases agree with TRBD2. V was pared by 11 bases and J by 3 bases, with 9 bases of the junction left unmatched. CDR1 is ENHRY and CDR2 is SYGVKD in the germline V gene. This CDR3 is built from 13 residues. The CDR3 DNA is TGTGCCGTCGGATACCGGGAGGAAGAGACCCAGTACTTC. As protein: CAVGYREEETQYF.

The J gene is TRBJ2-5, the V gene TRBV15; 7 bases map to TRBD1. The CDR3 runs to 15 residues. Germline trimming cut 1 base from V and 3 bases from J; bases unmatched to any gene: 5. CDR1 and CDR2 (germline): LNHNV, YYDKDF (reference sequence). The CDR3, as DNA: TGTGCCACCAGCAGAGCCACCGGGACAGAAGAGACCCAGTACTTC. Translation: CATSRATGTEETQYF.

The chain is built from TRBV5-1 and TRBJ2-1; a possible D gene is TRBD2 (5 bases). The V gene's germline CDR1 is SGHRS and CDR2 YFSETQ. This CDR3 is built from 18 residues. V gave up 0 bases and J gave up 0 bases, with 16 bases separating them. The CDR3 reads CASSLEYYGLASYNEQFF. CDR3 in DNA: TGCGCCAGCAGCTTGGAGTATTATGGACTGGCCTCCTACAATGAGCAGTTCTTC.

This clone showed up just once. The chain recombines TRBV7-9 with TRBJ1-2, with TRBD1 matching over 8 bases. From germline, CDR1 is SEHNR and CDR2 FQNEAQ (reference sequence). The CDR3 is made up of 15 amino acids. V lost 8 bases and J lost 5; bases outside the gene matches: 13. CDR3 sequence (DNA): TGTGCCAGCCGGACAGGGCGAATAGAAGGGTATGGCTACACCTTC. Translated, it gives CASRTGRIEGYGYTF.

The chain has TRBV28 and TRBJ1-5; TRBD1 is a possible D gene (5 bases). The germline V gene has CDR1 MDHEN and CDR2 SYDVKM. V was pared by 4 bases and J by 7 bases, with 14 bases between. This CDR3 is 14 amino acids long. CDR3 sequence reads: CASSYPRGVQPQHF. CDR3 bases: TGTGCCAGCAGTTACCCCCGGGGGGTCCAGCCCCAGCATTTT.

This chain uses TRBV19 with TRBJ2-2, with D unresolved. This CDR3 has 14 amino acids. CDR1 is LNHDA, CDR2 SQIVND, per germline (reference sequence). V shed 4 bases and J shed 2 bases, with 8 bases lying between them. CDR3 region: CASSSTINTGELFF. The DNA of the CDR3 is TGTGCCAGTAGTAGTACTATAAACACCGGGGAGCTGTTTTTT.

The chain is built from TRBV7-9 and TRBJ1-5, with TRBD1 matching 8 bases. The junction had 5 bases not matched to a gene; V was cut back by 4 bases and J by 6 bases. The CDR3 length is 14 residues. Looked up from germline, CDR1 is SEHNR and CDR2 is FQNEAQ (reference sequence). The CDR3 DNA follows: TGTGCCAGCAGCTCGACAGGGGTGGGTCAGCCCCAGCATTTT. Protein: CASSSTGVGQPQHF.

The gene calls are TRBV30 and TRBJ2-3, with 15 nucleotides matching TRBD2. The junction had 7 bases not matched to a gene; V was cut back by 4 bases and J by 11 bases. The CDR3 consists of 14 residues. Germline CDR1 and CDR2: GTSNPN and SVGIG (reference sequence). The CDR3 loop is CAWTSGTSGGMQYF. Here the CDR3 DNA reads TGTGCCTGGACCTCCGGGACTAGCGGGGGGATGCAGTATTTT.